This record concerns one TCR beta chain sequence. The antigen remains unidentified. This sample was included in a study of OX40 agonist ivuxolimab in advanced cancers. About the research overall: Six ivuxolimab dose levels, 0.01 to 10 mg/kg, were given intravenously every 2 weeks.

The study's findings and limits: Among expanded peripheral T cells, antigen specificity went undetermined. Expanded clones were, on average, more numerous in CD8+ T cells than in CD4+.

With 0 bases clipped from V and 6 bases from J, the junction kept 17 bases outside the gene matches. The germline V gene has CDR1 SGDLS and CDR2 YYNGEE. The CDR3 is 18 residues long. Some clones are missing from TCRdb's copy, which holds only in-frame ones; the method was immunoSEQ multiplex PCR. This table holds 75,000 to 90,000 clones, around 90% found once. This rearrangement joins TRBV9 to TRBJ1-2, with 7 bases matching TRBD1. The receptor comes from an adult with an advanced solid tumor such as melanoma, head and neck, liver or kidney cancer. Specimen: CD4+ or CD8+ T cells sorted from blood, collected in a trial of the OX40 agonist ivuxolimab. Here the CDR3 DNA reads TGTGCCAGCAGCGTAGGGGAGGGCTACCAGAACAGGGGACATGGCTACACCTTC. It encodes CASSVGEGYQNRGHGYTF.